Listed here is a single T cell receptor (beta chain). Its matching antigen is unknown. This sample was included in a study of persistence of HIV-infected CD4 T cells. Sequencing used immunoSEQ version 4 in survey mode. TCRdb keeps only in-frame clones here, not all; method: immunoSEQ multiplex PCR. The data contain fewer than 40,000 clones, around 76% of them seen just once; the ten biggest clones take up nearly 6.5%. Germline assignment: CDR1 SNHLY and CDR2 FYNNEI. V gave up 5 bases and J gave up 7 bases; unmatched junction bases: 8. The length of the CDR3 is 13 residues. Lysates of CMV-infected fibroblasts at around 10 ug/mL stimulated these cells. CD40L/CD69 double-negative CD45RO-high memory CD4+ T cells were collected. Plasma HIV-1 RNA stayed below 50 copies/mL for at least 4 years. Anti-CD28/CD49d costimulation, CD40-blocking antibody and enfuvirtide were given to CD8-depleted PBMCs for 15 to 20 hours.

The V and J genes are TRBV2 and TRBJ2-7; 7 positions match TRBD1. Sequences were derived from CD4+ T cells sorted from PBMCs after approximately 19-hour stimulation, sampled from a patient who received antiretroviral therapy. The receptor was isolated from an adult woman with HIV who was CMV-seropositive. CDR3 sequence reads: CASSPGTVPEQYF. The CDR3 coding sequence is TGTGCCAGCAGTCCCGGGACAGTCCCTGAGCAGTACTTC.